This T cell receptor (beta chain) was documented in a study of blood T cell repertoires in COVID-19. Study as a whole: The United States, Italy and Spain were the sources of the acute and convalescent COVID-19 samples.

The CDR3 is made up of 13 amino acids. CDR1 and CDR2 from the germline V gene are PRHDT and FYEKMQ (reference sequence). V was clipped by 0 bases and J by 4 bases, with 6 bases between them. The table came from immunoSEQ multiplex PCR; TCRdb's copy has only in-frame clones and leaves some out. Found here are about 70,000 clones, roughly four fifths of them singletons; the top ten hold approximately 20%. The receptor was derived from a woman in her seventies with acute or convalescent COVID-19. The rearrangement joins TRBV13 to TRBJ1-1, with TRBD1 as a possible D gene (5 bases). Sequencing was performed on peripheral blood. The CDR3 coding sequence is TGTGCCAGCAGCTTAGGGGGGGGCACTGAAGCTTTCTTT. Translated: CASSLGGGTEAFF.